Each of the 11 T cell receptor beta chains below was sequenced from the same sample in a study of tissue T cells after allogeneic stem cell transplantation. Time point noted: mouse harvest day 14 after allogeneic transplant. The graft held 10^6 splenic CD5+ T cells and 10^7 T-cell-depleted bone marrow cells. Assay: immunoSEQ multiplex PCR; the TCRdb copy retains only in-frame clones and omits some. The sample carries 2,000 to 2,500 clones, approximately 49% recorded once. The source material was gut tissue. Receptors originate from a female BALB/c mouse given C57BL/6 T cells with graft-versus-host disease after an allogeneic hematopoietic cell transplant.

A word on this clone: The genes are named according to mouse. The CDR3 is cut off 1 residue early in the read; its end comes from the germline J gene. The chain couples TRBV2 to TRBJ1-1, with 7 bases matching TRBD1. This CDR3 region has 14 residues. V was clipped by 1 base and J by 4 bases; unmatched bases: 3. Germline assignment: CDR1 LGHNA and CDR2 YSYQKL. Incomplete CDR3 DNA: TGTGCCAGCAGCCAAGGACAGGGCGGCACAGAAGTCTTC. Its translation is CASSQGQGGTEVF. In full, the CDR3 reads CASSQGQGGTEVFF.

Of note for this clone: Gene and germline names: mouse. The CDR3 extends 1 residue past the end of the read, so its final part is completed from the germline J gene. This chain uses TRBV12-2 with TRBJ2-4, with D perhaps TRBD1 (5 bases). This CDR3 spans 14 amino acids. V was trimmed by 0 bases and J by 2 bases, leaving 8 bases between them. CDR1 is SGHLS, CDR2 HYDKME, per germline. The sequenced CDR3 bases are TGTGCCAGCTCTCTCTACAGGATTCAAAACACCTTGTAC. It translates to CASSLYRIQNTLY. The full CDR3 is CASSLYRIQNTLYF.

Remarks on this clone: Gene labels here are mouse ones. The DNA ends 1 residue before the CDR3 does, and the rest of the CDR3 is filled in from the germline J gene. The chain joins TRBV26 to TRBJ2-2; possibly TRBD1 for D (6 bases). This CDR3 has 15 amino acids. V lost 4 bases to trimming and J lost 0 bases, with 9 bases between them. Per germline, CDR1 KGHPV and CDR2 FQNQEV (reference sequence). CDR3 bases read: TGTGCCAGCAGTCCCGGGACACCAAACACCGGGCAGCTCTAC. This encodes CASSPGTPNTGQLY. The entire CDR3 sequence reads CASSPGTPNTGQLYF.

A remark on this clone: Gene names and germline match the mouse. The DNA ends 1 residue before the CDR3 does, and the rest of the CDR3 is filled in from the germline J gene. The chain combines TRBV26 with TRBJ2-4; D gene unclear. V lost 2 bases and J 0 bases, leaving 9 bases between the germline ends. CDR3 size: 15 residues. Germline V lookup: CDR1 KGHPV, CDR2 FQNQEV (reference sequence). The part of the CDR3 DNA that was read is TGTGCCAGCAGTCTGCGGGAATCTAGTCAAAACACCTTGTAC. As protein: CASSLRESSQNTLY. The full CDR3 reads CASSLRESSQNTLYF. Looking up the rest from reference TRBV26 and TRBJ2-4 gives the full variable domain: NSKVIQTPRYLVKGQGQKAKMRCIPEKGHPVVFWYQQNKNNEFKFLINFQNQEVLQQIDMTEKRFSAECPSNSPCSLEIQSSEAGDSALYLCASSLRESSQNTLYFGAGTRLSVL.

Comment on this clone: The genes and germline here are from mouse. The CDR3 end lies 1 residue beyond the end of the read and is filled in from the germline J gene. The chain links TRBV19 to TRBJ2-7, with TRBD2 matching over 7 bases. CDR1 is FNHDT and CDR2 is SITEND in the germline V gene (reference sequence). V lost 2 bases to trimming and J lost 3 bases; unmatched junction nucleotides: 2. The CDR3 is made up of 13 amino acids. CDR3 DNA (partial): TGTGCCAGCAGTATCACTGGGGTCTATGAACAGTAC. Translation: CASSITGVYEQY. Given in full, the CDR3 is CASSITGVYEQYF.

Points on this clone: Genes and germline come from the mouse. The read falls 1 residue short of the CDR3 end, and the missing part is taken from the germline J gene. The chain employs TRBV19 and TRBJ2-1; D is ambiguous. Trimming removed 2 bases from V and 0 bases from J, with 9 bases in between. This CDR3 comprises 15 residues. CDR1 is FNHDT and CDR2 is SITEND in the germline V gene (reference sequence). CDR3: CASSMGPVNYAEQFF. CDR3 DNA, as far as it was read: TGTGCCAGCAGTATGGGTCCCGTTAACTATGCTGAGCAGTTC.

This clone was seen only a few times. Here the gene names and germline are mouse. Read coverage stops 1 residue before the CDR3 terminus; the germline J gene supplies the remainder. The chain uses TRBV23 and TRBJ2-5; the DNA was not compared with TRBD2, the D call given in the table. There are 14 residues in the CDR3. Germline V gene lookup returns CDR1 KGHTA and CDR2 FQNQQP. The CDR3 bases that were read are TGCTCCAGCAGTCAATCGGGGGGCCAAGACACCCAGTAC. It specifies CSSSQSGGQDTQY. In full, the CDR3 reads CSSSQSGGQDTQYF.

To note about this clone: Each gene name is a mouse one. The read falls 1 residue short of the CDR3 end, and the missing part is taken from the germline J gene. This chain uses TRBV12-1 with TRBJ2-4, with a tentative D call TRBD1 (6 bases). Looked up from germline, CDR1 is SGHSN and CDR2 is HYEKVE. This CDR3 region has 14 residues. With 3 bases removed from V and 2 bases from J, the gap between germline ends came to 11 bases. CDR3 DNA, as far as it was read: TGTGCCAGCTCTGTGGGACAATTTCAAAACACCTTGTAC. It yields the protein CASSVGQFQNTLY. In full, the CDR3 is CASSVGQFQNTLYF.

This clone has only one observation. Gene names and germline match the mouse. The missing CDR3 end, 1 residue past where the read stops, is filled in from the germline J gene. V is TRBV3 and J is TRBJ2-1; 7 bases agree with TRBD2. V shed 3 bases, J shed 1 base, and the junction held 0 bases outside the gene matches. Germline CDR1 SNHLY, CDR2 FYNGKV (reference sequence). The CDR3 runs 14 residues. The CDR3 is CASSFWGNYAEQFF. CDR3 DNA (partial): TGTGCCAGCAGCTTCTGGGGGAACTATGCTGAGCAGTTC.

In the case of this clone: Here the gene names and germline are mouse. CDR3 DNA (partial): TGTGCCAGCACACAGTCAAACTCCGACTACACC. The encoded protein is CASTQSNSDYT. The CDR3 in full is CASTQSNSDYTF. This chain links TRBV26 with TRBJ1-2, with unresolved D. The DNA ends 1 residue before the CDR3 does, and the rest of the CDR3 is filled in from the germline J gene. This CDR3 region has 12 residues. With 7 bases removed from V and 0 bases from J, the gap between germline ends came to 6 bases. CDR1 is KGHPV and CDR2 is FQNQEV in the germline V gene (reference sequence).

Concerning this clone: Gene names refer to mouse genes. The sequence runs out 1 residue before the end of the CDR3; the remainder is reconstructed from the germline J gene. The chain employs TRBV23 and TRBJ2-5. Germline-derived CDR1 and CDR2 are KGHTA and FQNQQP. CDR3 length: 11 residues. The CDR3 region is CSSSQWDTQYF. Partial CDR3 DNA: TGCTCCAGCAGTCAATGGGACACCCAGTAC. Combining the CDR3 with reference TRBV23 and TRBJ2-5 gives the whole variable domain DAAVTQKPRYLIKMKGQEAEMKCIPEKGHTAVFWYQQKQSKELKFLIYFQNQQPLDQIDMVKERFSAVCPSSSLCSLGIRTCEAEDSALYLCSSSQWDTQYFGPGTRLLVL.